The clone carrying this TCR beta chain was counted at least ten times. Its target is not known. This CDR3 contains 13 residues. Trimming took off 6 bases at V and 0 bases at J, with 8 bases between the two ends. Germline assignment: CDR1 MDHEN and CDR2 SYDVKM. The sample belongs to a study of CD8 T cells in ankylosing spondylitis. Findings of the study overall: Typical of ankylosing spondylitis blood, it appeared, was a TCR beta motif of seven to nine highly homologous variants. Reportedly, disease-linked clones are significantly enriched in ankylosing spondylitis patients' matched synovial fluid. Relatively rare in peripheral blood, disease-linked clones were also CD8+.

TCRdb re-called the 5' RACE reads through MiXCR, storing one row per CDR3 protein. In the table there are 200,000 to 250,000 distinct CDR3 sequences, 8% to 9% of which are singletons. This chain links TRBV28 with TRBJ1-1; D gene unclear. This receptor was taken from a female donor with ankylosing spondylitis or in good health (not recorded which). Material for sequencing was blood, either unsorted or a sorted T cell fraction (not recorded which). CDR3 coding DNA: TGTGCCAGCAGATTTAATATGAACACTGAAGCTTTCTTT. This encodes CASRFNMNTEAFF.